This TCR beta chain was identified in a study of identical twins. This clonotype was seen more than once but under ten times. TCRdb called the 5' RACE reads again in MiXCR, with one record for every CDR3 protein. The profile covers around 690,000 distinct CDR3 sequences, with 21% appearing a single time and 4.3% taken by the ten largest. Trimming cost V 2 bases and J 5 bases; bases outside gene matches: 6. Looked up from germline, CDR1 is SGHDT and CDR2 is YYEEEE. The CDR3 has 15 amino acids. These same data were also listed under a study on T cells expressing NK-cell markers. According to that study: The TCR beta repertoires originated in sorted CD3+CD56+NKG2C+, CD3+CD56+NKG2C- and CD3+CD56-NKG2C+ T cells. Seven donors tested HCMV-seropositive and one tested seronegative among the eight sequenced.

The chain employs TRBV5-6 and TRBJ2-1; TRBD2 agrees at 8 bases. This TCR was recovered from a woman between 18 and 29 years old in good health. Material: PBMCs. The CDR3 protein is CASSFGLAPHNEQFF. In nucleotides, the CDR3 is TGTGCCAGCAGCTTTGGACTAGCTCCCCACAATGAGCAGTTCTTC.